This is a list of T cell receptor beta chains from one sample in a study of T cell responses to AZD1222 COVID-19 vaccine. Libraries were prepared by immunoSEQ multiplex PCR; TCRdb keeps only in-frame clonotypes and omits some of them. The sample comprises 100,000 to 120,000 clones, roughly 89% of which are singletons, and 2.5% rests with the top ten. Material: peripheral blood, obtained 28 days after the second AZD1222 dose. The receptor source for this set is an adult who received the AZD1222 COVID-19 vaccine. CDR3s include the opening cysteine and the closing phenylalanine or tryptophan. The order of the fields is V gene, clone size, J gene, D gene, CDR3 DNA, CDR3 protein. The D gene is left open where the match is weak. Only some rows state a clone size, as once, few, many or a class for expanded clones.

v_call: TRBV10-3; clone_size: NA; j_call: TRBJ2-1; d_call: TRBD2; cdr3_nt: TGTGCCGTGCGAAGCGGGGGGTACAATGAGCAGTTCTTC; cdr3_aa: CAVRSGGYNEQFF
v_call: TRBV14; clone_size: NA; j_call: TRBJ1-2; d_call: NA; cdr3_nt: TGTGCCAGCAGTCGGGACACACGACGCTACACCTTC; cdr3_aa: CASSRDTRRYTF
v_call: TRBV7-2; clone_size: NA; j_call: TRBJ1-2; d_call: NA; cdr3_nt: TGTGCCAGCAGCTTACGTCAGAACACTAACTATGGCTACACCTTC; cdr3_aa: CASSLRQNTNYGYTF
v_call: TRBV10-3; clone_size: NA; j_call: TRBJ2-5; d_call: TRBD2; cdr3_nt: TGTGCCATCAGTGAGTCGACACTAGCGGCGGCTCCCCGGGAAGAGACCCAGTACTTC; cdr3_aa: CAISESTLAAAPREETQYF
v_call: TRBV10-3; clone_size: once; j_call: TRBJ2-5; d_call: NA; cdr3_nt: TGTGCCATCAGTGGCGGGGTAGGGGAGACCCAGTACTTC; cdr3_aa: CAISGGVGETQYF
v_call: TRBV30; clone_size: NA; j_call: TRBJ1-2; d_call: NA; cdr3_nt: TGTGCCTGGGGGATTTCCTATGGCTACACCTTC; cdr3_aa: CAWGISYGYTF
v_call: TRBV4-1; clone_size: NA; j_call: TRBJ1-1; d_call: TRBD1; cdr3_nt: TGCGCCAGCAGCCAAGCGAACAGGGGATCCACTGAAGCTTTCTTT; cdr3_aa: CASSQANRGSTEAFF
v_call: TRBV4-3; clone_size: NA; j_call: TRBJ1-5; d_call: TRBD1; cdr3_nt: TGCGCCAGCAGCCAAGATTCCGGGACAGAGAGCAATCAGCCCCAGCATTTT; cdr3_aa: CASSQDSGTESNQPQHF
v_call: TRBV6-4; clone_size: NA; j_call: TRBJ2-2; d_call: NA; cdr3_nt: TGTGCCAGCAGTTCAGGGTTCGACACCGGGGAGCTGTTTTTT; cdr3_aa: CASSSGFDTGELFF
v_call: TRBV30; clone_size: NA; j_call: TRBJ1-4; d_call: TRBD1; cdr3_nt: TGTGCCTGGAGTGGAGGTCAGGGGGCTGAAAAACTGTTTTTT; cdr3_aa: CAWSGGQGAEKLFF
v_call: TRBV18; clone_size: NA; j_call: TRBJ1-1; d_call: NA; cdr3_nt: TGTGCCAGCTCTGAGGGAGGGCCCACTGAAGCTTTCTTT; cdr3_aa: CASSEGGPTEAFF
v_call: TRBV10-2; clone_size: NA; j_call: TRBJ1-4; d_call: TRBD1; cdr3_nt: TGCGCCAGCACCGATGGACAGGGGGCATTTGAAAAACTGTTTTTT; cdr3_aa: CASTDGQGAFEKLFF
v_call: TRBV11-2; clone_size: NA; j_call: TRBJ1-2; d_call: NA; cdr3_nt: TGTGCCAGCAGCTTAACTGGGATTGGCTATGGCTACACCTTC; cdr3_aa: CASSLTGIGYGYTF
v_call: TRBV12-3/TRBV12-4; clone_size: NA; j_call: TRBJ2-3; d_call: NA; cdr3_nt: TGTGCCAGCAGTCCACAGCTAGCAGATACGCAGTATTTT; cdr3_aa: CASSPQLADTQYF
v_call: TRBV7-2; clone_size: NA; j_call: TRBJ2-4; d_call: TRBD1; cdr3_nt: TGTGCCAGCAGCTCGTACTCAGGGGGCGCCGAAAACATTCAGTACTTC; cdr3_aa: CASSSYSGGAENIQYF
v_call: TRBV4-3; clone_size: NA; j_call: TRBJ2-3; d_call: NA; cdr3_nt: TGCGCCAGCAGCCAAGGGCGGGGCGCGGGCACAGATACGCAGTATTTT; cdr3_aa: CASSQGRGAGTDTQYF
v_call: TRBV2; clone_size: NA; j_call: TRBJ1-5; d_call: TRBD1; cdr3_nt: TGTGCCAGCAGCGGAGATTCGACAGGGGGTCAGCCCCAGCATTTT; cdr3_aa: CASSGDSTGGQPQHF
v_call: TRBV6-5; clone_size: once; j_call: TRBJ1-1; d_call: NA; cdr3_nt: TGTGCCAGCAACCGCGGGGGACTGTCCACTGAAGCTTTCTTT; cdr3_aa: CASNRGGLSTEAFF
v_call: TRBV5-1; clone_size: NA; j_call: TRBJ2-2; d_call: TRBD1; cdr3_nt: TGCGCCAGCAGCGACACAGGGGGCGCCGCCGGGGAGCTGTTTTTT; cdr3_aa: CASSDTGGAAGELFF
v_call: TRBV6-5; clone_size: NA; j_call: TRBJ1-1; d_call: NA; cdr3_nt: TGTGCCAGTTTTGGGGGTGAAGCTTTCTTT; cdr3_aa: CASFGGEAFF
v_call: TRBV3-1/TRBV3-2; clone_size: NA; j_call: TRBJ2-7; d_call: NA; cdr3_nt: TGTGCCAGCAGCCATGGCACTAGCATAAACTTC; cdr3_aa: CASSHGTSINF
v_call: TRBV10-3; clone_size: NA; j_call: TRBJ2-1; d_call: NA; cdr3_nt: TGTGCCATCATGGGGACGAACTACAATGAGCAGTTCTTC; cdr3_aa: CAIMGTNYNEQFF
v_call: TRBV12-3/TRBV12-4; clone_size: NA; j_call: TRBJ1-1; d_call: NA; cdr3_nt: TGTGCCAGCAGTTTAGCTCATACTGAAGCTTTCTTT; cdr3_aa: CASSLAHTEAFF
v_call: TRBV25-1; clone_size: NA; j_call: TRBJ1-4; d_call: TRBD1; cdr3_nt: TGTGCCAGCAGTGAACCCATCCGACAGGGGCTAAATGAAAAACTGTTTTTT; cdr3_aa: CASSEPIRQGLNEKLFF
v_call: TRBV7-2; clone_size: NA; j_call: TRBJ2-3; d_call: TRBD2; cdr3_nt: TGTGCCAGCAGCGCTCTAAGTAGCGGGGGGGCCCGAGATACGCAGTATTTT; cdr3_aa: CASSALSSGGARDTQYF
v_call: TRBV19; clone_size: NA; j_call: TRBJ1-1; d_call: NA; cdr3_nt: TGTGCCATCGAAACGACCCCCATTGAAGCTTTCTTT; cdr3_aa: CAIETTPIEAFF
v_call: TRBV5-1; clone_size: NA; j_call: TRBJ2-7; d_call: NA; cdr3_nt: TGCGCCAGCAGCTTGTCTCAGGGAGGATACGAGCAGTACTTC; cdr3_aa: CASSLSQGGYEQYF
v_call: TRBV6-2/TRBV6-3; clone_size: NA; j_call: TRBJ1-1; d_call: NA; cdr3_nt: TGTGCCAGCAGTTCGCCGACCATAGGGAACACTGAAGCTTTCTTT; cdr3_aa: CASSSPTIGNTEAFF
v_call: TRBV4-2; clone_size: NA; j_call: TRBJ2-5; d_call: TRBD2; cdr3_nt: TGTGCCAGCAGCCAAGGCCTTCTAGCGGGGGGGCGACAAGAGACCCAGTACTTC; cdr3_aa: CASSQGLLAGGRQETQYF
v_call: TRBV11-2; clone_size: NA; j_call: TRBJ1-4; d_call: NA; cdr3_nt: TGTGCCAGCAGCTTACTTGGGTACGGGGGTGAAAAACTGTTTTTT; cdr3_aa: CASSLLGYGGEKLFF
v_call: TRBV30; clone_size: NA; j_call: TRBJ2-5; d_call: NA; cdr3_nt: TGTGCCTGGAGTGTCCCCGTCTTGGGGACCCAGTACTTC; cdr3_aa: CAWSVPVLGTQYF
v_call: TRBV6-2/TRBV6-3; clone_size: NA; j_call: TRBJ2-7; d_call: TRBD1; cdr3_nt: TGTGCCAGCAGCTCCGACAGGGGAGGCTACGAGCAGTACTTC; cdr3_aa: CASSSDRGGYEQYF
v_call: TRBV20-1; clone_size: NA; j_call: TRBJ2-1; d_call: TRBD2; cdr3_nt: TGCAGTGCTAGTGCCACGGGACTAGGTTACAATGAGCAGTTCTTC; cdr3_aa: CSASATGLGYNEQFF